These 21 T cell receptor beta chains were all obtained from the same sample, sequenced in a study of T cells in Graves' hyperthyroidism and ophthalmopathy. The CDR3 regions of TCR beta were amplified from RNA transcripts. The HTBI primer set served for first-round RT-PCR of the TCR CDR3. TCRdb called the multiplex PCR reads again in MiXCR, with one record for every CDR3 protein. The repertoire holds under 400,000 distinct CDR3 sequences, with 15% to 20% as singletons. The specimen sequenced was blood. The origin of the receptors is a woman aged 40 to 49 with Graves' ophthalmopathy.

This clonotype was seen ten or more times. The chain joins TRBV2 to TRBJ2-7; 9 bases agree with TRBD1. CDR3 length: 13 residues. V gave up 8 bases and J gave up 3 bases; unmatched junction bases: 5. CDR1 is SNHLY and CDR2 is FYNNEI in the germline V gene. Written as DNA, the CDR3 is TGTGCCAGCGGCGGGACAGGGCTCTACGAGCAGTACTTC. Amino acids: CASGGTGLYEQYF.

At least ten counts were recorded for this clonotype. The V gene is TRBV4-1, the J gene TRBJ1-2; the D is unclear. Looked up from germline, CDR1 is MGHRA and CDR2 is YSYEKL. Trimming removed 1 base at V and 0 bases at J, with 12 bases between. The CDR3 is 16 residues long. The CDR3 DNA is TGCGCCAGCAGCCAAGCAAGTTCCAAAGCTAACTATGGCTACACCTTC. Amino acids: CASSQASSKANYGYTF.

Ten or more counts support this clonotype. V gene TRBV20-1 combines with J gene TRBJ2-7; perhaps TRBD2 as D (6 bases). Germline assignment: CDR1 DFQATT and CDR2 SNEGSKA (reference sequence). The CDR3 is made up of 13 amino acids. The V and J ends lost 0 bases and 6 bases respectively, with 12 bases between them. The CDR3 DNA reads as TGCAGTGCTAGAGATCTTGGAGGGAGCGAGCAGTACTTC. Protein product: CSARDLGGSEQYF.

The V gene is TRBV20-1, the J gene TRBJ2-5, with D maybe TRBD2 (6 bases). Germline V gives CDR1 DFQATT, CDR2 SNEGSKA (reference sequence). This CDR3 is built from 13 residues. The ends were cut back, 0 bases at V and 5 bases at J, with 10 bases in the middle. The chain's CDR3 is CSARDTGVETQYF. CDR3 in DNA: TGCAGTGCTAGAGACACGGGGGTCGAGACCCAGTACTTC.

There are many counts of this clonotype. The V gene is TRBV5-1, the J gene TRBJ2-3, with D maybe TRBD1 (6 bases). With 3 bases removed from V and 2 bases from J, the gap between germline ends came to 13 bases. The CDR3 totals 15 residues. Germline CDR1 SGHRS, CDR2 YFSETQ. The CDR3 is CASSSGHQITDTQYF. As DNA, the CDR3 is TGCGCCAGCAGCTCGGGACATCAGATCACAGATACGCAGTATTTT. Together with reference TRBV5-1 and TRBJ2-3, the CDR3 gives the full variable domain: KAGVTQTPRYLIKTRGQQVTLSCSPISGHRSVSWYQQTPGQGLQFLFEYFSETQRNKGNFPGRFSGRQFSNSRSEMNVSTLELGDSALYLCASSSGHQITDTQYFGPGTRLTVL.

There are a few counts of this clonotype. Mismatch with germline at one junction end may stem from a read error. The gene calls are TRBV27 and TRBJ1-2, with unresolved D. The CDR3 runs to 15 residues. The V gene's germline CDR1 is MNHEY and CDR2 SMNVEV (reference sequence). CDR3 amino acids: CASSLAGEGDYGYTF. The CDR3 DNA reads TGTGCCAGCAGTTTAGCGGGAGAGGGCGACTACGGCTACACCTTC.

This clonotype came up many times. The rearrangement joins TRBV28 to TRBJ2-5; possible D gene TRBD1, 6 bases. Germline V lookup: CDR1 MDHEN, CDR2 SYDVKM. CDR3 length: 14 amino acids. Trimming pared 2 bases from V and 3 bases from J, leaving 10 bases between. The CDR3 DNA reads TGTGCCAGCAGTTTACGATCAGGGGAAGAGACCCAGTACTTC. Translation: CASSLRSGEETQYF.

This clonotype showed up many times. The V gene is TRBV11-2, the J gene TRBJ2-2; unclear D gene. The CDR3 is made up of 16 amino acids. With 1 base removed from V and 3 bases from J, the gap between germline ends came to 12 bases. Germline loops: CDR1 SGHAT, CDR2 FQNNGV. The CDR3 nucleotides read TGTGCCAGCAGCTTAGGGTGGATAGGCGACACCGGGGAGCTGTTTTTT. It encodes CASSLGWIGDTGELFF.

This sequence joins TRBV11-2 and TRBJ2-7, with 9 bases that match TRBD2. The trim removed 10 bases at V and 7 bases at J, leaving 11 bases unmatched. The CDR3 runs 13 residues. CDR1 SGHAT and CDR2 FQNNGV come from the germline V gene. CDR3 nucleotide sequence: TGTGCCATATCTGCAGCGGGAGGAAATGAGCAGTACTTC. It translates to CAISAAGGNEQYF.

The J gene is TRBJ1-1, the V gene TRBV12-3 or TRBV12-4; D ambiguous. Trimming stripped 4 bases from V and 4 bases from J, with 7 bases between. The CDR3 has 12 residues. CDR3 residues: CASSSDSTEAFF. The CDR3 DNA is TGTGCCAGCAGTTCCGATAGCACTGAAGCTTTCTTT.

V is TRBV2 and J is TRBJ1-2; 8 nucleotides align to TRBD1. The V and J ends lost 3 bases and 5 bases, in that order; junction bases with no gene match: 5. CDR3 length equals 14 residues. Germline CDR1 reads SNHLY; CDR2 reads FYNNEI. The DNA of the CDR3 is TGTGCCAGCAGTGATTCGGGGACAGGTTATGGCTACACCTTC. Protein sequence: CASSDSGTGYGYTF.

This clonotype was seen repeatedly, ten times or more. The gene calls are TRBV27 and TRBJ1-1; D is unresolved. CDR3 length: 15 residues. Trimming removed 3 bases at V and 6 bases at J, with 17 bases between. The germline CDR1 and CDR2 sequences are MNHEY and SMNVEV (reference sequence). CDR3: CASSLFWGARAEAFF. The DNA of the CDR3 is TGTGCCAGCAGTTTGTTCTGGGGTGCGAGAGCTGAAGCTTTCTTT.

This clonotype was recorded only once. This chain connects TRBV28 to TRBJ2-7; 8 bases agree with TRBD2. CDR1 and CDR2 (germline): MDHEN, SYDVKM. The junction had 10 bases not matched to a gene; V was cut back by 7 bases and J by 5 bases. CDR3 length equals 14 residues. The CDR3 sequence: CASIPPGGFNEQYF. CDR3 nucleotide sequence: TGTGCCAGCATTCCCCCGGGGGGGTTTAACGAGCAGTACTTC. Full variable domain (rest looked up from reference TRBV28 and TRBJ2-7): DVKVTQSSRYLVKRTGEKVFLECVQDMDHENMFWYRQDPGLGLRLIYFSYDVKMKEKGDIPEGYSVSREKKERFSLILESASTNQTSMYLCASIPPGGFNEQYFGPGTRLTVT.

The sample holds many counts of this clonotype. The CDR3 reads CSAREGWQGDAGELFF. The CDR3 nucleotides read TGCAGTGCTAGAGAGGGGTGGCAGGGGGACGCCGGGGAGCTGTTTTTT. This chain links TRBV20-1 with TRBJ2-2, with 7 bases identical to TRBD1. With 0 bases clipped from V and 6 bases from J, the junction kept 10 bases outside the gene matches. This CDR3 is 16 amino acids long. The germline V gene has CDR1 DFQATT and CDR2 SNEGSKA (reference sequence).

The CDR3 is CASSQVDRYEQYF. The CDR3 DNA reads TGCGCCAGCAGCCAAGTGGACAGATACGAGCAGTACTTC. V and J are TRBV4-1 and TRBJ2-7; D perhaps matches TRBD1 (6 bases). This CDR3 has 13 residues. V was trimmed by 1 base and J by 4 bases, leaving 8 bases between them. Germline V gives CDR1 MGHRA, CDR2 YSYEKL.

Ten or more counts support this clonotype. This chain links TRBV15 with TRBJ2-7; D unclear. The CDR3 is 14 amino acids. V gave up 1 base and J gave up 2 bases, with 9 bases separating them. From germline, CDR1 is LNHNV and CDR2 YYDKDF (reference sequence). The CDR3 reads CATSRAEGTYEQYF. Written as DNA, the CDR3 is TGTGCCACCAGCAGAGCAGAAGGAACCTACGAGCAGTACTTC.

Ten or more counts support this clonotype. The chain is built from TRBV20-1 and TRBJ1-1; D ambiguous. V was trimmed by 0 bases and J by 5 bases, leaving 13 bases between them. The CDR3 is made up of 14 amino acids. Germline V CDR1 and CDR2: DFQATT, SNEGSKA (reference sequence). This CDR3 reads CSARDGGSMTEAFF. As DNA, the CDR3 is TGCAGTGCTAGAGACGGCGGATCTATGACTGAAGCTTTCTTT.

This clonotype was seen ten or more times. CDR3 sequence reads: CSVERDDSYEQYF. The CDR3 coding sequence is TGCAGCGTTGAGAGGGATGACTCCTACGAGCAGTACTTC. This sequence joins TRBV29-1 and TRBJ2-7; perhaps TRBD2 as D (5 bases). The CDR3 length is 13 residues. Between the trimmed V and J ends, which lost 3 bases and 0 bases, there was a span of 9 bases. Looked up from germline, CDR1 is SQVTM and CDR2 is ANQGSEA.

This clonotype has a count of ten or more. The chain couples TRBV6-5 to TRBJ1-1; D gene uncertain. Trimming pared 0 bases from V and 4 bases from J, leaving 15 bases between. Germline values: CDR1 MNHEY, CDR2 SVGAGI. This CDR3 spans 16 amino acids. Here the CDR3 reads CASSYSRFRAGTEAFF. The CDR3, as DNA: TGTGCCAGCAGTTACTCGAGGTTTCGGGCGGGCACTGAAGCTTTCTTT.

The chain joins TRBV6-1 to TRBJ1-1; TRBD1 agrees at 10 bases. The CDR3 length is 16 residues. The trim removed 5 bases at V and 5 bases at J, leaving 11 bases unmatched. Looked up from germline, CDR1 is MNHNS and CDR2 is SASEGT. The CDR3 sequence is CASSQRQGARGTEAFF. CDR3 DNA sequence: TGTGCCAGCAGTCAACGACAGGGGGCGAGAGGAACTGAAGCTTTCTTT.

This clonotype occurred many times. V usage is TRBV6-5 and J usage is TRBJ1-2; 10 positions match TRBD1. J was trimmed by 8 bases and V by 4 bases; bases with no gene match: 10. CDR1 is MNHEY, CDR2 SVGAGI, per germline. The CDR3 covers 15 residues. The DNA for the CDR3 is TGTGCCAGCAGTTTACCGACAGGGGGCATGCGGGGCTACACCTTC. It translates to CASSLPTGGMRGYTF.